Described below is a single T cell receptor (beta chain) sequence and its context. Its matching antigen is unknown. Primers included in the PCR were 60 Vbeta and 13 Jbeta primers. Produced via immunoSEQ multiplex PCR; TCRdb's table is partial and in-frame only. The sample totals under 95,000 clones. Germline assignment: CDR1 SGHAT and CDR2 FQNNGV. This CDR3 comprises 15 residues. Trimming removed 3 bases from V and 0 bases from J, with 11 bases in between. The data belong to a study of cytomegalovirus exposure and HLA in healthy donors. Study conclusions and caveats: Being productive about 90% or about 30% of the time was typical of most TCR beta V segments in an earlier analysis.

This clonotype was obtained from a female donor in good health and CMV-seropositive. The chain combines TRBV11-2 with TRBJ1-1, with D possibly being TRBD1 (5 bases). Sequenced input: PBMCs. The CDR3 loop reads CASSFRQLMNTEAFF. The CDR3 DNA follows: TGTGCCAGCAGCTTCCGACAGCTAATGAACACTGAAGCTTTCTTT.